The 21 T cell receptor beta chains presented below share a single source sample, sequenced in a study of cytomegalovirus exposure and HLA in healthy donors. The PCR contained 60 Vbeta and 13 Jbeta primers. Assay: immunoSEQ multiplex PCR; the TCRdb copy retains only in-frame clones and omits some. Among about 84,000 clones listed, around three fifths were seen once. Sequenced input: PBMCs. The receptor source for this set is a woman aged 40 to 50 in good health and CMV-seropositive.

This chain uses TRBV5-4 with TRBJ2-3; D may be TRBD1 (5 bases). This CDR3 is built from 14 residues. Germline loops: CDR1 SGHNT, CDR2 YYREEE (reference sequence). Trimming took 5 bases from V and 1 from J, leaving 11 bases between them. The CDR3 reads CASSSQGRTDTQYF. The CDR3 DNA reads TGTGCCAGCAGTTCTCAGGGCCGCACAGATACGCAGTATTTT.

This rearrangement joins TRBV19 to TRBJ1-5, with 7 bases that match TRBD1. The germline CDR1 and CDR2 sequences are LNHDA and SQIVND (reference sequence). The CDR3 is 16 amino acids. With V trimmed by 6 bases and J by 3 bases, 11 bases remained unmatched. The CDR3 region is CASSQRTGAYNQPQHF. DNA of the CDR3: TGTGCCAGTAGCCAGAGGACAGGCGCCTACAATCAGCCCCAGCATTTT.

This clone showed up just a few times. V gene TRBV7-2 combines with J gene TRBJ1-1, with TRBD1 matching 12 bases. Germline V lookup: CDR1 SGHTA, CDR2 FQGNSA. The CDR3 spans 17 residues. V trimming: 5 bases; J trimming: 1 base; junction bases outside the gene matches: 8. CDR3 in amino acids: CASSLTGTGGANTEAFF. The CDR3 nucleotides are TGTGCCAGCAGCCTGACCGGGACAGGGGGCGCGAACACTGAAGCTTTCTTT.

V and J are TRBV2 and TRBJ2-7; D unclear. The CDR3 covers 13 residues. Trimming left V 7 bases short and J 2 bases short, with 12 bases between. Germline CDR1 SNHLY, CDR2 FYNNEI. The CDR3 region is CASNQVPTYEQYF. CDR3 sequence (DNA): TGTGCCAGCAACCAGGTACCCACCTACGAGCAGTACTTC.

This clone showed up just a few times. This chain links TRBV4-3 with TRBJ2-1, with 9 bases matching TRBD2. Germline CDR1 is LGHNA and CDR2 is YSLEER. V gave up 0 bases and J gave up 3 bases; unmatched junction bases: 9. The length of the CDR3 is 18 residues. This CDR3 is CASSQDPLAGPLYNEQFF. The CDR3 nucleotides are TGCGCCAGCAGCCAAGATCCGCTAGCGGGACCTCTCTACAATGAGCAGTTCTTC.

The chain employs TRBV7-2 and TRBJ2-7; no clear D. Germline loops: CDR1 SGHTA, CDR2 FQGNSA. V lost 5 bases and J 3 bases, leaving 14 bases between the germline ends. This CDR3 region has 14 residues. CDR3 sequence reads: CASSLAGSRYEQYF. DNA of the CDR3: TGTGCCAGCAGCCTGGCCGGGTCCCGCTACGAGCAGTACTTC.

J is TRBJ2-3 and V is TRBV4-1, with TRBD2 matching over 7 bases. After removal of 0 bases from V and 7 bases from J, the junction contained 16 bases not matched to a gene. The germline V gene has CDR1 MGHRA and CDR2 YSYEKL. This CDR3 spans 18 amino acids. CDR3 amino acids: CASSQEVGRLAFPNTQYF. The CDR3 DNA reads TGCGCCAGCAGCCAAGAAGTCGGGCGACTAGCTTTTCCCAATACGCAGTATTTT.

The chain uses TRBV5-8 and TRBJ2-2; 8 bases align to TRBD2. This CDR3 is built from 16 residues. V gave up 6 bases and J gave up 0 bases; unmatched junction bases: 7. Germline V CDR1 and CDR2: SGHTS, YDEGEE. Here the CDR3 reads CASTGTRLTNTGELFF. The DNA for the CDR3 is TGTGCCAGCACCGGGACTAGGTTAACGAACACCGGGGAGCTGTTTTTT.

CDR3 protein: CASSPAGQWIGEQYF. The CDR3 DNA reads as TGTGCCAGCAGTCCGGCGGGACAGTGGATTGGCGAGCAGTACTTC. The genes are TRBV27 and TRBJ2-7; a possible D gene is TRBD1 (7 bases). The CDR3 has 15 amino acids. Germline loops: CDR1 MNHEY, CDR2 SMNVEV (reference sequence). Deletions cut 5 bases from V and 6 bases from J, with 20 bases between.

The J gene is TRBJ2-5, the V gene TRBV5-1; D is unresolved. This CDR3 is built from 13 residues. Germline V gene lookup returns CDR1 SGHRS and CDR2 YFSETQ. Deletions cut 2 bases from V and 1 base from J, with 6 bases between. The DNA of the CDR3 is TGCGCCAGCAGCTTAAAGAGCCAAGAGACCCAGTACTTC. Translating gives CASSLKSQETQYF.

CDR3 bases: TGTGCCATCAGTGAAGGAGGGCGGGAGGGCGGCGAGCAGTACTTC. This codes for CAISEGGREGGEQYF. J is TRBJ2-7 and V is TRBV10-3; TRBD2 agrees at 9 bases. Germline V gene data show CDR1 as ENHRY and CDR2 as SYGVKD. This CDR3 region has 15 residues. V trimming: 3 bases; J trimming: 6 bases; junction bases outside the gene matches: 9.

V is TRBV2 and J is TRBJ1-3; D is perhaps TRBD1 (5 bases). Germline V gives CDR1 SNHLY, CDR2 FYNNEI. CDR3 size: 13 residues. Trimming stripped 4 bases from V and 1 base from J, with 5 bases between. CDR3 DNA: TGTGCCAGCAGTGCAGGGTCTGGAAACACCATATATTTT. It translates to CASSAGSGNTIYF. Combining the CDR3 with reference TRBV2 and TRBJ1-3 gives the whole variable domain EPEVTQTPSHQVTQMGQEVILRCVPISNHLYFYWYRQILGQKVEFLVSFYNNEISEKSEIFDDQFSVERPDGSNFTLKIRSTKLEDSAMYFCASSAGSGNTIYFGEGSWLTVV.

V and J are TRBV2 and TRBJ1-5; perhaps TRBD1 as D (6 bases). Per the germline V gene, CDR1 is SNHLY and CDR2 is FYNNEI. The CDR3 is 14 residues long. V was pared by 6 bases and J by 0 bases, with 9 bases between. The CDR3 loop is CASRDSYSNQPQHF. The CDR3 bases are TGTGCCAGCAGGGACAGTTATAGCAATCAGCCCCAGCATTTT.

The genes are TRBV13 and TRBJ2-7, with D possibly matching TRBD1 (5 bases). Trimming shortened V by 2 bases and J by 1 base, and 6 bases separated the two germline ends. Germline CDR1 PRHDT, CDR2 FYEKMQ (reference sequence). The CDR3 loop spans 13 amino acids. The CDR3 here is CASSLRGSYEQYF. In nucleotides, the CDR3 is TGTGCCAGCAGCTTAAGGGGATCCTACGAGCAGTACTTC.

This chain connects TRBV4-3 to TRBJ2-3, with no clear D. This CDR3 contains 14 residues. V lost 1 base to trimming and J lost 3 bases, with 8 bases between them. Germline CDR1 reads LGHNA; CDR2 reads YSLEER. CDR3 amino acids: CASSQGASTDTQYF. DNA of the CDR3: TGCGCCAGCAGCCAAGGTGCCAGTACAGATACGCAGTATTTT.

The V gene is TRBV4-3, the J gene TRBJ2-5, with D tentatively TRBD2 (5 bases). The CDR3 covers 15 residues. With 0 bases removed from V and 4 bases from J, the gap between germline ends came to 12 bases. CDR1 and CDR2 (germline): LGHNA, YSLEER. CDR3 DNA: TGCGCCAGCAGCCAAGACCCGGGGAGTAGAGAGACCCAGTACTTC. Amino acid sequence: CASSQDPGSRETQYF.

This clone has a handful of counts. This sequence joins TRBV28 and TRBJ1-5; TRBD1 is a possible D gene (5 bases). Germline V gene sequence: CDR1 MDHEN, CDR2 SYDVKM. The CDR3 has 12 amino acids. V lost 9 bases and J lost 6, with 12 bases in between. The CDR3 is CASQQATQPQHF. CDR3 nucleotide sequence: TGTGCCAGTCAACAGGCAACTCAGCCCCAGCATTTT.

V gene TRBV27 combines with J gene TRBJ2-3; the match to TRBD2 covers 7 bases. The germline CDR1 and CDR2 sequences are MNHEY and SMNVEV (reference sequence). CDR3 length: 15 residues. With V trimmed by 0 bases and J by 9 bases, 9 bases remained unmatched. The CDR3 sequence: CASSLSAGSRETQYF. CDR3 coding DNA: TGTGCCAGCAGTTTATCAGCGGGGTCACGGGAAACGCAGTATTTT.

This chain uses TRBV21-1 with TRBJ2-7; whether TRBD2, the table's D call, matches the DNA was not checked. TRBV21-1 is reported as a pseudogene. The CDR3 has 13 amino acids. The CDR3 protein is CAINGTSRYEQYF. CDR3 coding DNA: TGTGCCATCAACGGGACTAGCCGATACGAGCAGTACTTC.

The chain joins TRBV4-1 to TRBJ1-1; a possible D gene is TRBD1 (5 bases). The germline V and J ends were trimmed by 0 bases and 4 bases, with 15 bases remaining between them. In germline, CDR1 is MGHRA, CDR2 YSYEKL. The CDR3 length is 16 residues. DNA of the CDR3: TGCGCCAGCAGCCAAGAAACTTCGGGGAGGGGCACTGAAGCTTTCTTT. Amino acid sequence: CASSQETSGRGTEAFF.

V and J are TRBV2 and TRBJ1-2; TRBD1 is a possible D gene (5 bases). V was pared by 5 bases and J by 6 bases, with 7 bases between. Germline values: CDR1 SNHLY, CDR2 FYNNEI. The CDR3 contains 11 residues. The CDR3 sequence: CASSSGDGYTF. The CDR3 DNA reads TGTGCCAGCAGTTCGGGGGATGGCTACACCTTC.